The 10 T cell receptor beta chains presented below share a single source sample, sequenced in a study of T-cell memory formation after mild COVID-19. TCRdb called the 5' RACE reads again in MiXCR, with one record for every CDR3 protein. The sample shows fewer than 650,000 distinct CDR3 sequences, roughly 21% of them seen only once. Material for sequencing was PBMCs or a T cell subset sorted from them (not recorded which). The source is an adult woman who had mild COVID-19 (a few samples of this study predate the infection). Cell type and time point are not known.

The V and J genes are TRBV5-1 and TRBJ2-7, with 7 bases fitting TRBD2. Per the germline V gene, CDR1 is SGHRS and CDR2 is YFSETQ. This CDR3 region has 13 residues. V lost 1 base, J lost 5 bases, and 3 bases stayed unmatched. The CDR3 DNA is TGCGCCAGCAGCTTGAGTGGGGGGGACGAGCAGTACTTC. Translating gives CASSLSGGDEQYF.

The chain joins TRBV6-5 to TRBJ2-7; the D gene could be TRBD1 or TRBD2 (5 bases each). V gave up 6 bases and J gave up 0 bases, with 18 bases separating them. CDR3 length: 16 residues. Germline CDR1 is MNHEY and CDR2 is SVGAGI. This chain's CDR3 is CASSLTGAQTSYEQYF. The CDR3 DNA reads as TGTGCCAGCAGCCTAACCGGGGCCCAGACCTCCTACGAGCAGTACTTC.

The chain recombines TRBV15 with TRBJ1-2, with D hard to call. Germline values: CDR1 LNHNV, CDR2 YYDKDF (reference sequence). This CDR3 comprises 14 residues. Trimming took off 0 bases at V and 4 bases at J, with 9 bases between the two ends. The CDR3 region has the DNA TGTGCCACCAGCAGAGATCGGGGTTCCTATGGCTACACCTTC. It translates to CATSRDRGSYGYTF. The complete variable domain, with remaining parts taken from reference TRBV15 and TRBJ1-2, reads DAMVIQNPRYQVTQFGKPVTLSCSQTLNHNVMYWYQQKSSQAPKLLFHYYDKDFNNEADTPDNFQSRRPNTSFCFLDIRSPGLGDTAMYLCATSRDRGSYGYTFGSGTRLTVV.

The genes are TRBV5-4 and TRBJ2-5, with 8 positions matching TRBD1. The V segment lost 2 bases and the J segment 7 bases; nucleotides outside the gene matches: 4. CDR3 length: 13 residues. CDR1 and CDR2 from the germline V gene are SGHNT and YYREEE (reference sequence). The CDR3 DNA reads TGTGCCAGCAGCTTACAGGGGGGAGGGACCCAGTACTTC. Protein: CASSLQGGGTQYF.

This clonotype was detected ten times or more. The V gene is TRBV24-1, the J gene TRBJ2-1, with a tentative D call TRBD1 (5 bases). The CDR3 length is 15 residues. The V gene lost 2 bases and the J gene lost 8 bases, with 15 bases spanning the gap. Germline V gene sequence: CDR1 KGHDR, CDR2 SFDVKD. CDR3 nucleotides: TGTGCCACCAGTGATTCGTCAGGGTTTGTGGATGAGCAGTTCTTC. Translated: CATSDSSGFVDEQFF.

This clonotype was observed a handful of times. The chain has TRBV12-3 or TRBV12-4 and TRBJ2-1; TRBD2 matches 16 bases. CDR3 length: 20 amino acids. V trimming: 2 bases; J trimming: 2 bases; junction bases outside the gene matches: 9. CDR3 loop: CASSLSSGLAGGDAYNEQFF. CDR3 coding DNA: TGTGCCAGCAGTTTATCTTCGGGACTAGCGGGAGGGGACGCCTACAATGAGCAGTTCTTC.

The chain uses TRBV7-9 and TRBJ1-5, with 7 bases that match TRBD1. The trim removed 2 bases at V and 12 bases at J, leaving 10 bases unmatched. The CDR3 runs to 14 residues. Per the germline V gene, CDR1 is SEHNR and CDR2 is FQNEAQ (reference sequence). This chain's CDR3 is CASSLTGATGVQHF. As DNA, the CDR3 is TGTGCCAGCAGCTTAACAGGGGCAACCGGAGTCCAGCATTTT. The full variable domain, with the rest looked up from reference TRBV7-9 and TRBJ1-5, is DTGVSQNPRHKITKRGQNVTFRCDPISEHNRLYWYRQTLGQGPEFLTYFQNEAQLEKSRLLSDRFSAERPKGSFSTLEIQRTEQGDSAMYLCASSLTGATGVQHFGDGTRLSIL.

The V gene is TRBV5-1, the J gene TRBJ1-5, with D maybe TRBD1 (5 bases). The CDR3 has 16 residues. Trimming removed 4 bases at V and 1 base at J, with 15 bases between. Germline V lookup: CDR1 SGHRS, CDR2 YFSETQ. CDR3 region: CASSPRQLRSNQPQHF. CDR3 sequence (DNA): TGCGCCAGCAGCCCCAGACAGTTACGAAGCAATCAGCCCCAGCATTTT.

This clonotype was observed a few times. The chain combines TRBV7-8 with TRBJ1-4; the D is unclear. The germline CDR1 and CDR2 sequences are SGHVS and FQNEAQ. This CDR3 has 13 residues. V was clipped by 2 bases and J by 5 bases, with 6 bases between them. CDR3 in DNA: TGTGCCAGCAGCTTACTAGGAAATGAAAAACTGTTTTTT. It yields the protein CASSLLGNEKLFF.

The chain couples TRBV27 to TRBJ2-1; TRBD1 matches at 8 bases. Losses at the gene ends were 8 bases for V and 4 bases for J; bases not matched to a gene: 10. There are 15 residues in the CDR3. CDR1 is MNHEY and CDR2 is SMNVEV in the germline V gene (reference sequence). The CDR3 DNA is TGTGCCAGCTCAAACCCCCGACAGGGGTACAATGAGCAGTTCTTC. Protein sequence: CASSNPRQGYNEQFF.